Described below is a single TCR beta chain sequence and its context. Antigen: not known. Use of 60 Vbeta and 13 Jbeta primers characterized the PCR. Sequenced by immunoSEQ multiplex PCR; TCRdb stores in-frame clones only, minus some. The sample lists some 130,000 clones; less than 80% were seen once. Germline V CDR1 and CDR2: SGHTA, FQGNSA. V trimming: 5 bases; J trimming: 4 bases; junction bases outside the gene matches: 8. CDR3 length: 15 residues. The data were obtained in a study of cytomegalovirus exposure and HLA in healthy donors. The study's findings and limits: In an earlier analysis, about 87% or about 30%: the productive usage of most TCR beta V segments. A link between a missense DCLRE1C variant and TCR beta V- and J-gene trimming emerged from a later analysis. Later analysis placed DRB1 highest and HLA-C lowest in TCR association rates, which differed by HLA locus.

In nominal health when sampled, donors likely had unrecorded immune exposures nonetheless. The receptor was isolated from a middle-aged man in good health and CMV-seropositive. This chain connects TRBV7-2 to TRBJ2-3, with TRBD1 matching 8 bases. Sequences were obtained from PBMCs. This CDR3 is CASSRAWTGSDTQYF. The CDR3, as DNA: TGTGCCAGCAGCCGGGCTTGGACAGGGTCAGATACGCAGTATTTT. The variable domain in full, completed from reference TRBV7-2 and TRBJ2-3, reads GAGVSQSPSNKVTEKGKDVELRCDPISGHTALYWYRQSLGQGLEFLIYFQGNSAPDKSGLPSDRFSAERTGGSVSTLTIQRTQQEDSAVYLCASSRAWTGSDTQYFGPGTRLTVL.